The 11 T cell receptor beta chains in this list originate from one sample, sequenced in a study of blood T cell repertoires in COVID-19. Measured with immunoSEQ multiplex PCR; TCRdb has only the in-frame clones, and not every one. Of 79,000 or so clones listed, over 80% are singletons. What was sequenced was peripheral blood. The receptors come from a human donor in a cohort sampled during active COVID-19.

This sequence joins TRBV10-3 and TRBJ1-1; tentative D call: TRBD1 (5 bases). Trimming removed 3 bases at V and 3 bases at J, with 11 bases between. The CDR3 spans 14 residues. Germline lookup yields CDR1 ENHRY and CDR2 SYGVKD. CDR3 nucleotide sequence: TGTGCCATCAGTGACATGGGCAGGGACACTGAAGCTTTCTTT. It yields the protein CAISDMGRDTEAFF.

The chain combines TRBV11-2 with TRBJ2-7, with D perhaps matching TRBD2 (5 bases). This CDR3 contains 13 residues. The germline gives CDR1 SGHAT, CDR2 FQNNGV. V was trimmed by 3 bases and J by 6 bases, leaving 12 bases between them. The CDR3 loop reads CASSFQTTLEQYF. CDR3 sequence (DNA): TGTGCCAGCAGCTTCCAGACTACTCTCGAGCAGTACTTC. Filled out from reference TRBV11-2 and TRBJ2-7, the complete variable domain reads EAGVAQSPRYKIIEKRQSVAFWCNPISGHATLYWYQQILGQGPKLLIQFQNNGVVDDSQLPKDRFSAERLKGVDSTLKIQPAKLEDSAVYLCASSFQTTLEQYFGPGTRLTVT.

The V and J genes are TRBV24-1 and TRBJ2-1, with 7 bases lining up with TRBD1. The CDR3 has 14 amino acids. The germline V gene encodes CDR1 KGHDR and CDR2 SFDVKD. V gave up 8 bases and J gave up 7 bases; unmatched junction bases: 10. For the CDR3, the DNA is TGTGCCACCAATGGGGGACAGTTTCTTAATGAGCAGTTCTTC. Encoded protein: CATNGGQFLNEQFF.

The V and J genes are TRBV30 and TRBJ2-2, with TRBD2 identical over 10 bases. The CDR3 contains 16 residues. V was pared by 4 bases and J by 2 bases, with 7 bases of the junction left unmatched. CDR1 GTSNPN and CDR2 SVGIG come from the germline V gene (reference sequence). This CDR3 is CAWTGLAGANTGELFF. CDR3 DNA: TGTGCCTGGACTGGTCTAGCGGGAGCTAACACCGGGGAGCTGTTTTTT. The whole variable domain, filled in from reference TRBV30 and TRBJ2-2, reads SQTIHQWPATLVQPVGSPLSLECTVEGTSNPNLYWYRQAAGRGLQLLFYSVGIGQISSEVPQNLSASRPQDRQFILSSKKLLLSDSGFYLCAWTGLAGANTGELFFGEGSRLTVL.

The J gene is TRBJ2-7, the V gene TRBV12-3 or TRBV12-4, with 9 bases lining up with TRBD1. The CDR3 has 13 residues. After removal of 9 bases from V and 0 bases from J, the junction contained 3 bases not matched to a gene. CDR3 sequence (DNA): TGTGCCAGTGGGACAGGGAGCTCCTACGAGCAGTACTTC. It translates to CASGTGSSYEQYF.

The chain links TRBV7-8 to TRBJ1-1; a weak D match, TRBD1 (6 bases). The CDR3 covers 15 residues. CDR1 SGHVS and CDR2 FQNEAQ come from the germline V gene. V was cut by 2 bases and J by 1 base, with 11 bases left in between. This CDR3 reads CASSLNGGSNTEAFF. In DNA, the CDR3 is TGTGCCAGCAGCTTAAATGGGGGCTCGAACACTGAAGCTTTCTTT.

The chain couples TRBV7-9 to TRBJ2-4, with D hard to call. The germline V gene has CDR1 SEHNR and CDR2 FQNEAQ (reference sequence). This CDR3 contains 16 residues. V dropped 7 bases and J dropped 4 bases, with 20 bases sitting between them. The CDR3: CASTRSEGEEKNIQYF. Written as DNA, the CDR3 is TGTGCCAGCACCCGCTCGGAAGGAGAGGAGAAAAACATTCAGTACTTC.

V and J are TRBV3-1 (or the pseudogene TRBV3-2) and TRBJ2-3, with TRBD2 identical over 13 bases. V shed 3 bases, J shed 5 bases, and the junction held 8 bases outside the gene matches. The CDR3 totals 17 residues. Looked up from germline, CDR1 is LGHDT and CDR2 is YNNKEL (reference sequence). CDR3 sequence (DNA): TGTGCCAGCAGCCAGGTAGGACTAGCGGGAGTTGTAGATACGCAGTATTTT. As protein: CASSQVGLAGVVDTQYF.

This clone was seen just once. This chain connects TRBV27 to TRBJ1-6; D may be TRBD1 (5 bases). Deletions cut 6 bases from V and 4 bases from J, with 13 bases between. This CDR3 comprises 15 residues. Germline CDR1 is MNHEY and CDR2 is SMNVEV (reference sequence). CDR3: CASSRQGLYNSPLHF. CDR3 DNA: TGTGCCAGCAGCCGGCAGGGACTTTATAATTCACCCCTCCACTTT.

This chain joins TRBV5-1 and TRBJ2-3; 8 bases fit TRBD2. The CDR3 contains 15 residues. The trim removed 1 base at V and 4 bases at J, leaving 5 bases unmatched. Germline lookup yields CDR1 SGHRS and CDR2 YFSETQ. The chain's CDR3 is CASSLTGGPADTQYF. CDR3 bases: TGCGCCAGCAGCTTGACGGGAGGGCCCGCAGATACGCAGTATTTT.

The rearrangement joins TRBV18 to TRBJ2-1; 13 nucleotides agree with TRBD2. With 1 base clipped from V and 6 bases from J, the junction kept 3 bases outside the gene matches. The germline V gene has CDR1 KGHSH and CDR2 LQKENI. The CDR3 loop spans 16 amino acids. DNA of the CDR3: TGTGCCAGCTCACCACTTGGGACTAGCGGGACCAATGAGCAGTTCTTC. Amino acids: CASSPLGTSGTNEQFF. The full variable domain, in which reference TRBV18 and TRBJ2-1 provide the parts outside the CDR3, is NAGVMQNPRHLVRRRGQEARLRCSPMKGHSHVYWYRQLPEEGLKFMVYLQKENIIDESGMPKERFSAEFPKEGPSILRIQQVVRGDSAAYFCASSPLGTSGTNEQFFGPGTRLTVL.